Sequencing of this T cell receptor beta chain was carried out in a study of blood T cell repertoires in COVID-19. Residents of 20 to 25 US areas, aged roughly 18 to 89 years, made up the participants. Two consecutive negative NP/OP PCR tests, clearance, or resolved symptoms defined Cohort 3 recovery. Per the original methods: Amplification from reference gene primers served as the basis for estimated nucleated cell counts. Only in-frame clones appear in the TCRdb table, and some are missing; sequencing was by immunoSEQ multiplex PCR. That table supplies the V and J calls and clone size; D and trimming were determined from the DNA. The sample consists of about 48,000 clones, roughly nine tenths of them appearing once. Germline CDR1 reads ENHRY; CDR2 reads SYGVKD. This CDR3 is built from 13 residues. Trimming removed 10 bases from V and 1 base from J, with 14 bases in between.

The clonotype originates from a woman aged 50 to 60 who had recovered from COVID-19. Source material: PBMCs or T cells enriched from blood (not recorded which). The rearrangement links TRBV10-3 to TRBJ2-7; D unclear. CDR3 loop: CATHNPGSYEQYF. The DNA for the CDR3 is TGTGCCACACACAACCCTGGTTCCTACGAGCAGTACTTC.